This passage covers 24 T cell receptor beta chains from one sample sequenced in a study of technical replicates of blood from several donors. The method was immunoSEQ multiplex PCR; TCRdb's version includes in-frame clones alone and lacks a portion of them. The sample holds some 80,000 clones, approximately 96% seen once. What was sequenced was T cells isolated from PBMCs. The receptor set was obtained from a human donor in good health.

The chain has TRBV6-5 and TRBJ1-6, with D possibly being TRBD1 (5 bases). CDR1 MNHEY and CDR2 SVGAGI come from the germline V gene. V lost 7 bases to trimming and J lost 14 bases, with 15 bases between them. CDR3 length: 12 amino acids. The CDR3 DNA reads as TGTGCCAGCACTCAGGGCGGGGGGACCCTCCACTTT. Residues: CASTQGGGTLHF.

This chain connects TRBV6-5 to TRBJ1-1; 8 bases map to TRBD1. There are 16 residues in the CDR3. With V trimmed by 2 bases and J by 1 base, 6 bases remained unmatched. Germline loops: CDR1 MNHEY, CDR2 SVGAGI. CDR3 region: CASSYGQGATNTEAFF. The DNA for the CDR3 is TGTGCCAGCAGTTACGGCCAGGGGGCCACGAACACTGAAGCTTTCTTT.

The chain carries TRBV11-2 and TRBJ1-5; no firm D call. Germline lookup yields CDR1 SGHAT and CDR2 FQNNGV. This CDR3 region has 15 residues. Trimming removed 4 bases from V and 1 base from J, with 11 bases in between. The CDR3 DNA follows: TGTGCCAGCAGCTACGGACGGGAAAGCAATCAGCCCCAGCATTTT. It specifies CASSYGRESNQPQHF.

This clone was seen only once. The CDR3 DNA reads TGTGCCATCAGTGACTACGACCTCCGGGGCAATCAGCCCCAGCATTTT. This codes for CAISDYDLRGNQPQHF. The chain recombines TRBV10-3 with TRBJ1-5; the D is unclear. The CDR3 consists of 16 residues. Germline V gene sequence: CDR1 ENHRY, CDR2 SYGVKD. The V gene lost 3 bases and the J gene lost 2 bases, with 14 bases spanning the gap.

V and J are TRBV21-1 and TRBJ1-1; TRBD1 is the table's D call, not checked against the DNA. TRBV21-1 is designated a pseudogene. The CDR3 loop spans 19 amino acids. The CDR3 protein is CASSKDAKMGTGDGTEAFF. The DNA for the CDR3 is TGTGCCAGCAGCAAAGACGCCAAAATGGGGACAGGGGATGGGACTGAAGCTTTCTTT.

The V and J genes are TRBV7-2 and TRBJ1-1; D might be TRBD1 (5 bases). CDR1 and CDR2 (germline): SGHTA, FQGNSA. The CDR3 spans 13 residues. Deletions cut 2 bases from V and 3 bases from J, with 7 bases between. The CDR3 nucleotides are TGTGCCAGCAGCTTAATAGGGGACACTGAAGCTTTCTTT. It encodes CASSLIGDTEAFF.

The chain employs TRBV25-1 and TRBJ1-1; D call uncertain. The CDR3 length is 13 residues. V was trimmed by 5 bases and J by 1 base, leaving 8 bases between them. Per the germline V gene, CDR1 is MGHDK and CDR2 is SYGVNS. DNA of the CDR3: TGTGCCAGCAGTTTGGAGGAGAACACTGAAGCTTTCTTT. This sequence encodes CASSLEENTEAFF.

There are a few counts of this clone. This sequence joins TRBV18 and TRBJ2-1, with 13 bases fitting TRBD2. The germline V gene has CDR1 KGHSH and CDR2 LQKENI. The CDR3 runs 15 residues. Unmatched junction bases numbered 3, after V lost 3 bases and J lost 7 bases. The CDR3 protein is CASSPGLAGFNEQFF. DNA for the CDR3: TGTGCCAGCTCACCGGGACTAGCGGGGTTTAATGAGCAGTTCTTC.

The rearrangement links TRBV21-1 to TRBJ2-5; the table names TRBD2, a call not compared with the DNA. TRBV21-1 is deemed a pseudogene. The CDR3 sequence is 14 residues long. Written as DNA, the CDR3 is TGTGCCAGCAGCACAATAGCGGGAGAAGAGACCCAGTACTTC. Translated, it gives CASSTIAGEETQYF.

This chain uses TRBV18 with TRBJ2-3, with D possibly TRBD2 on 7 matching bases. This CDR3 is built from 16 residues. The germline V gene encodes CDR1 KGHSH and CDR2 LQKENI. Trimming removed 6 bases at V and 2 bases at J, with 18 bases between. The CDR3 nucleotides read TGTGCCAGCTCTCCCCCCGAGGGGGGGAACACAGATACGCAGTATTTT. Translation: CASSPPEGGNTDTQYF.

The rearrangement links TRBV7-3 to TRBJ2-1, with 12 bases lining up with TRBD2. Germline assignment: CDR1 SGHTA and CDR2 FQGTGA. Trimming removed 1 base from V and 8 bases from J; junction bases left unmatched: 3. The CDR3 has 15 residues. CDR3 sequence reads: CASSLRTSGKDEQFF. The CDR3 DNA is TGTGCCAGCAGCTTAAGGACTAGCGGGAAGGATGAGCAGTTCTTC.

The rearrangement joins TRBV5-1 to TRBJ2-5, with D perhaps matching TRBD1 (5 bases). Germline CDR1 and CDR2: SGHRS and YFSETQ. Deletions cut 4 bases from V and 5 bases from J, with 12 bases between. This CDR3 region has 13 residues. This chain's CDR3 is CASSARTTETQYF. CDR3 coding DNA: TGCGCCAGCAGCGCCCGGACAACCGAGACCCAGTACTTC.

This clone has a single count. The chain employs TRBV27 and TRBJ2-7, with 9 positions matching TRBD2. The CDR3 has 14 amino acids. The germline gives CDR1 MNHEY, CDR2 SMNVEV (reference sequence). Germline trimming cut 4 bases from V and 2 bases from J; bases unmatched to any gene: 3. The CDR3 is CASSYGLAPYEQYF. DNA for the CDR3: TGTGCCAGCAGTTATGGACTAGCGCCCTACGAGCAGTACTTC.

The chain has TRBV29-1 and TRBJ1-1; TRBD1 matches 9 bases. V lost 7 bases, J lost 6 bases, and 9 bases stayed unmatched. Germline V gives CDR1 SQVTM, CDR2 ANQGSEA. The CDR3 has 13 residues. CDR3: CSAWDRDGSEAFF. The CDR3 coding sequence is TGCAGCGCCTGGGACAGGGACGGGTCTGAAGCTTTCTTT.

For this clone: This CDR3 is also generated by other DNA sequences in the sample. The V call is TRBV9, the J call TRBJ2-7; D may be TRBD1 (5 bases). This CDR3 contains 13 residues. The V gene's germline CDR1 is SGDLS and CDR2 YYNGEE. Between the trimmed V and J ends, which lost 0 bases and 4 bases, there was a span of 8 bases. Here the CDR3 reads CASSVGGPYEQYF. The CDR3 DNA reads TGTGCCAGCAGCGTAGGGGGCCCATACGAGCAGTACTTC.

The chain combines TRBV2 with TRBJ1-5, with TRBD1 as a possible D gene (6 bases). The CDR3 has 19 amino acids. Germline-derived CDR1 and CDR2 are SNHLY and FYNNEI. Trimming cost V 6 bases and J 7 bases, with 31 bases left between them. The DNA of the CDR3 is TGTGCCAGCAGGTTAACCCCCACAGGGAGAGGATCGTTAGGGCAGCCCCAGCATTTT. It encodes CASRLTPTGRGSLGQPQHF.

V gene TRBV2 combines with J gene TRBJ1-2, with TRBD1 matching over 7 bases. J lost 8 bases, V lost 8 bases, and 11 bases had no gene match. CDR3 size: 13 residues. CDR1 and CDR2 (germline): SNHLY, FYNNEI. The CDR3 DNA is TGTGCCAGCGAAACAGGGGCCCCTTTGGGCTACACCTTC. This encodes CASETGAPLGYTF.

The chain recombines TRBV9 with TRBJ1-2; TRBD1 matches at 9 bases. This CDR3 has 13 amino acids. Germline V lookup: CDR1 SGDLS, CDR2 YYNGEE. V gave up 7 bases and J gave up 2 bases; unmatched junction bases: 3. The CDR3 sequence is CASGGQGNYGYTF. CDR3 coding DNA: TGTGCCAGCGGTGGACAGGGGAACTATGGCTACACCTTC. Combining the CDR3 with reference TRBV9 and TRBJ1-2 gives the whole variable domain DSGVTQTPKHLITATGQRVTLRCSPRSGDLSVYWYQQSLDQGLQFLIQYYNGEERAKGNILERFSAQQFPDLHSELNLSSLELGDSALYFCASGGQGNYGYTFGSGTRLTVV.

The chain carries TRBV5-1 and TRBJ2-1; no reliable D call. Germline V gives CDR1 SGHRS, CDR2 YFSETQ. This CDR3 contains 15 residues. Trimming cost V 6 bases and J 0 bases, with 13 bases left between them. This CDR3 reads CASMRRGSSYNEQFF. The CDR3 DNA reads TGCGCCAGCATGAGACGAGGTAGCTCCTACAATGAGCAGTTCTTC.

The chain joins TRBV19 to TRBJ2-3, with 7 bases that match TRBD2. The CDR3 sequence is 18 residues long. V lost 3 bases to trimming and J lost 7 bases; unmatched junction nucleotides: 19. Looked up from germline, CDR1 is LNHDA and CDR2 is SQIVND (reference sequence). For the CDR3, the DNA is TGTGCCAGTAGTATCTTCTCTTTTTCGGCGGGAGACGTGCATACGCAGTATTTT. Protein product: CASSIFSFSAGDVHTQYF.

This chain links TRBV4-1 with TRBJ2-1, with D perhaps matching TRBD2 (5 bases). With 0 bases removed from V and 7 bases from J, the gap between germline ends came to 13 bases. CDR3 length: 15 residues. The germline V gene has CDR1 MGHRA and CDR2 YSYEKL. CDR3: CASSQDAGPYNEQFF. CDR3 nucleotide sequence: TGCGCCAGCAGCCAAGACGCGGGTCCTTATAATGAGCAGTTCTTC.

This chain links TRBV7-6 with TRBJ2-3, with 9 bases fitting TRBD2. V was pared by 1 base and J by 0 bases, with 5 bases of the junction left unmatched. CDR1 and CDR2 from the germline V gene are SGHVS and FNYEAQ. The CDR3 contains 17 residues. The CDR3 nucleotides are TGTGCCAGCAGCTTAGTGGCGGGAGGGCCGAGCACAGATACGCAGTATTTT. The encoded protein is CASSLVAGGPSTDTQYF.

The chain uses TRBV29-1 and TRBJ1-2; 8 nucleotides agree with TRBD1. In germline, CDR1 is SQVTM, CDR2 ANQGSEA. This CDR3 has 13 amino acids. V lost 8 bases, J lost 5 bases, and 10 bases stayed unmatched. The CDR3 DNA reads TGCAGCTCAGGACAGGGAGGACCTTATGGCTACACCTTC. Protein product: CSSGQGGPYGYTF.

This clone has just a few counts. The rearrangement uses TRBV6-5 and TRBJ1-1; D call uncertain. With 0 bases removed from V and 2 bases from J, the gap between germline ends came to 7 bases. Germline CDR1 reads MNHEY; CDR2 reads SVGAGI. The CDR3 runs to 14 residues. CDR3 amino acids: CASSYSEGNTEAFF. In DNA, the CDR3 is TGTGCCAGCAGTTACTCGGAGGGAAACACTGAAGCTTTCTTT.